The 13 T cell receptor beta chains listed next were all sequenced from one sample in a study of memory B cells and T cells in multiple sclerosis (dated by TCRdb to the late 2010s). Library creation used the immunoSEQ multiplex PCR assay. Sourced from immuneACCESS, this table was stored by TCRdb with only in-frame sequences that have V and J called. A share of the clones is absent; for the studies checked, an unresolved V gene accounts for under half, and the remainder has no known explanation. The sample data list around 50,000 clones, and around 80% of these were observed just once. More than 0.95% of the sample goes to the ten largest clones. Their specific antigens are unknown. After CFSE-labeled PBMCs were cultured without any stimulus, the autoproliferating (CFSEdim) and non-proliferating (CFSEhi) T cell fractions were each sequenced on their own. In total, more than 4x10^7 CFSE-labeled PBMCs were cultured without stimulus for six to eight days, after which replicate wells were pooled.

Material: PBMCs from blood kept in culture. The receptors shown here come from a human donor with multiple sclerosis.

The rearrangement uses TRBV19 and TRBJ2-1; 8 nucleotides align to TRBD1. In germline, CDR1 is LNHDA, CDR2 SQIVND (reference sequence). The CDR3 spans 16 residues. V shed 5 bases, J shed 7 bases, and the junction held 13 bases outside the gene matches. The DNA of the CDR3 is TGTGCCAGTAGTGCCCCCTTTGGACAGGGTTATAATGAGCAGTTCTTC. It is translated as CASSAPFGQGYNEQFF. Looking up the rest from reference TRBV19 and TRBJ2-1 gives the full variable domain: DGGITQSPKYLFRKEGQNVTLSCEQNLNHDAMYWYRQDPGQGLRLIYYSQIVNDFQKGDIAEGYSVSREKKESFPLTVTSAQKNPTAFYLCASSAPFGQGYNEQFFGPGTRLTVL.

The chain links TRBV28 to TRBJ2-7, with TRBD2 as a possible D gene (6 bases). Germline lookup yields CDR1 MDHEN and CDR2 SYDVKM. Deletions cut 3 bases from V and 2 bases from J, with 17 bases between. The CDR3 is 16 amino acids. The CDR3 reads CASSFHAGTRTYEQYF. The CDR3, as DNA: TGTGCCAGCAGTTTCCACGCTGGGACTCGGACCTACGAGCAGTACTTC.

This rearrangement joins TRBV19 to TRBJ1-1, with 9 bases fitting TRBD1. The CDR3 loop spans 13 amino acids. V was pared by 5 bases and J by 4 bases, with 2 bases of the junction left unmatched. Germline loops: CDR1 LNHDA, CDR2 SQIVND (reference sequence). The chain's CDR3 is CASSLDRGTEAFF. The CDR3 DNA is TGTGCCAGTAGTTTGGACAGGGGCACTGAAGCTTTCTTT.

This clone was detected only a few times. This chain joins TRBV5-1 and TRBJ2-5; D may match TRBD1 or TRBD2 (5 bases each). The CDR3 loop spans 14 amino acids. Germline CDR1 is SGHRS and CDR2 is YFSETQ. The germline V and J ends were trimmed by 4 bases and 6 bases, with 16 bases remaining between them. Here the CDR3 DNA reads TGCGCCAGCAGCCCATTTCCCCCGGGGCAGACCCAGTACTTC. Translating it yields CASSPFPPGQTQYF.

This clone was found a few times. The rearrangement joins TRBV6-1 to TRBJ2-2; D unresolved. Between the trimmed V and J ends, which lost 3 bases and 5 bases, there was a span of 7 bases. Germline lookup yields CDR1 MNHNS and CDR2 SASEGT. The CDR3 contains 13 residues. In DNA, the CDR3 is TGTGCCAGCAGTGAGATGGGGACCGGGGAGCTGTTTTTT. The encoded protein is CASSEMGTGELFF.

The chain carries TRBV29-1 and TRBJ2-5; D perhaps matches TRBD1 (5 bases). The V and J ends lost 3 bases and 5 bases respectively, with 16 bases between them. Germline CDR1 and CDR2: SQVTM and ANQGSEA. This CDR3 has 14 amino acids. The CDR3 DNA sequence: TGCAGCGTTGATGGCCCAGGGTCAAGTGAGACCCAGTACTTC. It encodes CSVDGPGSSETQYF.

V and J are TRBV12-5 and TRBJ2-1; D is perhaps TRBD1 (5 bases). Germline V lookup: CDR1 LGHNT, CDR2 FRNRAP. CDR3 length: 14 residues. V was shortened by 1 base and J by 5 bases, with 9 bases between the two germline ends. This CDR3 is CASGLAGNHNEQFF. The CDR3, as DNA: TGTGCTAGTGGTTTGGCAGGGAACCACAATGAGCAGTTCTTC.

In its sample, this clone was seen a few times. The V gene is TRBV18, the J gene TRBJ2-7; D unresolved. CDR3 length: 13 residues. V lost 6 bases and J lost 6, with 15 bases in between. Germline lookup yields CDR1 KGHSH and CDR2 LQKENI. The CDR3 reads CASSPGRVPEQYF. In DNA form, the CDR3 reads TGTGCCAGCTCGCCAGGTAGGGTTCCCGAGCAGTACTTC.

This chain links TRBV30 with TRBJ2-7; D not resolved. Per germline, CDR1 GTSNPN and CDR2 SVGIG (reference sequence). CDR3 size: 12 residues. V lost 3 bases and J 3 bases, leaving 9 bases between the germline ends. CDR3 nucleotide sequence: TGTGCCTGGAGACCGAACGGCTACGAGCAGTACTTC. Protein sequence: CAWRPNGYEQYF. Drawing the rest from reference TRBV30 and TRBJ2-7, the complete variable domain is SQTIHQWPATLVQPVGSPLSLECTVEGTSNPNLYWYRQAAGRGLQLLFYSVGIGQISSEVPQNLSASRPQDRQFILSSKKLLLSDSGFYLCAWRPNGYEQYFGPGTRLTVT.

A word on this clone: Other DNA sequences in the same sample also yield this CDR3. The genes are TRBV6-5 and TRBJ2-7; 7 bases match TRBD2. The CDR3 covers 13 residues. Trimming at V came to 7 bases and at J to 3 bases, leaving 6 bases not matched to a gene. Germline values: CDR1 MNHEY, CDR2 SVGAGI. The CDR3 sequence: CASKLAIDYEQYF. CDR3 DNA sequence: TGTGCCAGCAAACTAGCGATTGACTACGAGCAGTACTTC.

This clone was picked up a small number of times. The chain carries TRBV5-1 and TRBJ2-1, with 15 positions matching TRBD2. This CDR3 contains 17 residues. Looked up from germline, CDR1 is SGHRS and CDR2 is YFSETQ. The V gene end was trimmed by 2 bases and the J gene end by 9 bases; junction bases not matched to a gene: 9. In nucleotides, the CDR3 is TGCGCCAGCAGCTTAGGGACTAGCGGGGGGTTTTTAGGTGAGCAGTTCTTC. This encodes CASSLGTSGGFLGEQFF. Using reference TRBV5-1 and TRBJ2-1 for the parts outside the CDR3, the full variable domain is KAGVTQTPRYLIKTRGQQVTLSCSPISGHRSVSWYQQTPGQGLQFLFEYFSETQRNKGNFPGRFSGRQFSNSRSEMNVSTLELGDSALYLCASSLGTSGGFLGEQFFGPGTRLTVL.

The chain joins TRBV30 to TRBJ1-2, with D maybe TRBD1 (5 bases). Germline V gene lookup returns CDR1 GTSNPN and CDR2 SVGIG (reference sequence). The CDR3 sequence is 12 residues long. Trimming took off 4 bases at V and 4 bases at J, with 10 bases between the two ends. The CDR3 protein is CAWTGDLYGYTF. Here the CDR3 DNA reads TGTGCCTGGACTGGGGACCTCTATGGCTACACCTTC.

The chain combines TRBV7-6 with TRBJ1-1; D unclear. The V end was cut by 5 bases, the J end by 4 bases, with 8 bases between. Germline V gene data show CDR1 as SGHVS and CDR2 as FNYEAQ. The CDR3 runs to 12 residues. This CDR3 reads CASSRLGTEAFF. The CDR3 nucleotides read TGTGCCAGCAGCCGCCTAGGCACTGAAGCTTTCTTT.